This paragraph covers one T cell receptor beta chain sequence. The CDR3 consists of 14 residues. The J segment lost 10 bases and the V segment lost 2 bases, leaving 6 bases of the junction unmatched. In germline, CDR1 is MNHEY, CDR2 SMNVEV (reference sequence). TCRdb's table, derived via immunoSEQ multiplex PCR, lists solely in-frame clones and lacks some. The sample includes roughly 46,000 clones, about 93% of them seen just once. These data are taken from a study of T cell changes during pregnancy in multiple sclerosis. V is TRBV27 and J is TRBJ1-4; 8 nucleotides match TRBD1. This receptor was obtained from a female donor with multiple sclerosis, enrolled in a pregnancy study. Sequences were derived from CD8+ T cells from peripheral blood mononuclear cells, sampled after pregnancy. CDR3: CASSLVGQGRKLFF. In nucleotides, the CDR3 is TGTGCCAGCAGTTTAGTTGGACAGGGTAGAAAACTGTTTTTT.